This T cell receptor beta chain was sequenced for a study of regulatory T cells in long-lasting Graves disease. Libraries of TCR beta came from iRepertoire HTBI primers plus Arm-PCR of CDR3 regions. TCRdb processed the multiplex PCR reads anew with MiXCR; each CDR3 protein has one entry. The sample lists about half a million distinct CDR3 sequences, approximately 12% occurring once. Time point reported: newly diagnosed GD, antithyroid drugs for less than 3 months. Extracted RNA from PBMCs served as the source of the TCR library. The same specimen was also included in a second study, on T cells in Graves' hyperthyroidism and ophthalmopathy.

The material was peripheral blood mononuclear cells (PBMCs), obtained at new diagnosis, from a patient treated with antithyroid drugs. The sequence was collected from a woman under 40 with Graves disease.

CDR3 DNA sequence: TGTGCCAGCAGTTTCACGGGGGTAACCTACGAGCAGTACTTC. It codes for CASSFTGVTYEQYF. The rearrangement uses TRBV27 and TRBJ2-7, with D possibly TRBD2 on 6 matching bases. V was pared by 3 bases and J by 2 bases, with 11 bases between. Germline V gene lookup returns CDR1 MNHEY and CDR2 SMNVEV (reference sequence). The CDR3 consists of 14 residues.